The rows below give T cell receptor beta chains drawn from one sample of a study of T cell repertoires in cytomegalovirus infection. TCRdb re-analysed the reads in MiXCR, keeping a single row per CDR3 protein. The sample lists around 81,000 distinct CDR3 sequences; around 40% were seen once. These receptors have no identified antigens. The sample in question was CD8+ T cells from cultured PBMCs, obtained from culture after CMV antigen stimulation. Source of these receptors: a human donor in good health (CMV status not recorded). Some clones in this sample may be carry-over from other donors' samples. Both conserved end residues are part of each CDR3.

>TRBV5-5|TRBJ2-1
CASSPAGEQFF
>TRBV29-1|TRBJ2-1
CSVEVISNEQFF
>TRBV7-3|TRBJ2-2
CASSHDAGDTGELFF
>TRBV12-5|TRBJ1-3
CASTLGRAGNTIYF
>TRBV7-2|TRBJ2-7
CASSLSQGIYEQYF
>TRBV4-1|TRBJ1-1
CASSPYRANTEAFF
>TRBV12-3/TRBV12-4|TRBJ1-2
CASSLAGYGYTF
>TRBV13|TRBJ1-2
CASSSGTGVAEDGYTF
>TRBV27|TRBJ2-7
CASSFGNGIYEQYF
>TRBV12-3/TRBV12-4|TRBJ1-1
CASSFLRQPRDTEAFF
>TRBV7-9|TRBJ1-3
CASSDSPDGYHMNTIYF
>TRBV7-9|TRBJ2-1
CASSARGGSSYNEQFF
>TRBV4-1|TRBJ1-4
CASSQGFKGELFF
>TRBV7-8|TRBJ1-5
CASSYRVSNQPQHF
>TRBV27|TRBJ1-1
CASSLSRYTEAFF
>TRBV3-1|TRBJ2-1
CASSDDFRGGSSYNEQFF
>TRBV7-8|TRBJ1-2
CASSLVRRGEYYGYTF
>TRBV2|TRBJ2-3
CASSELGGGALDTQYF
>TRBV7-6|TRBJ1-2
CASSQDSYGYTF
>TRBV11-2|TRBJ1-5
CASTNGGNQPQHF
>TRBV11-2|TRBJ1-1
CASSPRPGRHSTEAFF
>TRBV19|TRBJ1-5
CASSAWGDRAYSNQPQHF
>TRBV10-3|TRBJ1-1
CAISEEGSPMNTEAFF
>TRBV19|TRBJ2-1
CASSILVNSYNEQFF
>TRBV27|TRBJ2-1
CASSWVQGGEDNEQFF
>TRBV19|TRBJ2-3
CASSISATSGAIFTDTQYF
>TRBV10-2|TRBJ1-2
CASSEPGQGDYGYTF
>TRBV6-2/TRBV6-3|TRBJ2-1
CASLAGGPGEQFF
>TRBV20-1|TRBJ2-3
CSAKQGTDTQYF
>TRBV7-3|TRBJ2-7
CASSLSMATTRDEQYF
>TRBV19|TRBJ2-1
CASSVGGSSYNEQFF
>TRBV7-2|TRBJ2-7
CASSIGQGGNEQYF
>TRBV7-4|TRBJ1-2
CASFNLEGLTLNRYGYTF
>TRBV6-6|TRBJ2-7
CASSYLELAGARYEQYF
>TRBV2|TRBJ1-2
CASSQGTGPYGYTF
>TRBV2|TRBJ2-1
CASSARGYNEQFF
>TRBV28|TRBJ2-7
CASSSPNRGLEYEQYF
>TRBV27|TRBJ2-7
CASGQGPTYEQYF
>TRBV7-2|TRBJ2-1
CASSLTGSSYNEQFF
>TRBV7-8|TRBJ2-4
CASSLVGRAKNIQYF
>TRBV4-1|TRBJ1-5
CASSQVIGVYNQPQHF
>TRBV7-2|TRBJ2-2
CASSARQGAGGELFF
>TRBV12-3/TRBV12-4|TRBJ2-3
CASSTFSTDTQYF
>TRBV20-1|TRBJ2-2
CSAQTEDNTGELFF
>TRBV7-2|TRBJ2-3
CASSLSSGGADTQYF
>TRBV7-6|TRBJ2-1
CASSLGGINEQFF
>TRBV7-6|TRBJ2-1
CASSSSSYNEQFF
>TRBV7-3|TRBJ1-1
CASSFNGGPTEAFF
>TRBV7-2|TRBJ2-5
CASSLRGVTGVGTQYF
>TRBV7-9|TRBJ1-2
CASSREGGSYGYTF